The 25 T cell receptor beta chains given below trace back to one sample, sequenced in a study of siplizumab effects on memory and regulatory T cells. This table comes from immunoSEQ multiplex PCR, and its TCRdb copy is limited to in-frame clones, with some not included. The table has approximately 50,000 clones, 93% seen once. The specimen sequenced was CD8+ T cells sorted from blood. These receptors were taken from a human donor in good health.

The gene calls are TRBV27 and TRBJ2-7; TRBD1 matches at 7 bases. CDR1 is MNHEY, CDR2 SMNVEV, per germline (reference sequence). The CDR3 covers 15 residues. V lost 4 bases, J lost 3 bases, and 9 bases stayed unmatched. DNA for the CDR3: TGTGCCAGCAGTTCCCTGGACAGGTTCTACTACGAGCAGTACTTC. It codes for CASSSLDRFYYEQYF.

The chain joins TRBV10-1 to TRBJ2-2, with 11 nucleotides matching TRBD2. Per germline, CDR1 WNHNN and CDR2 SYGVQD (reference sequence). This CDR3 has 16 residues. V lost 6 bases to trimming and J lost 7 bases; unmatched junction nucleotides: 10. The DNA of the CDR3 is TGCGCCAGCAGCCCTAGCGGGGGGCTAGCGGGCGGGGAGCTGTTTTTT. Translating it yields CASSPSGGLAGGELFF.

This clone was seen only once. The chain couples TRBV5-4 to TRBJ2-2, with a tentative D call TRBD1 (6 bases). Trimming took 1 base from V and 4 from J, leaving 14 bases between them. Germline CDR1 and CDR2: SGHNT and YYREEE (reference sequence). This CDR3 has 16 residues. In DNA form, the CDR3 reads TGTGCCAGCAGCTTGAGGCCAGGGGTGGGCACCGGGGAGCTGTTTTTT. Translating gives CASSLRPGVGTGELFF.

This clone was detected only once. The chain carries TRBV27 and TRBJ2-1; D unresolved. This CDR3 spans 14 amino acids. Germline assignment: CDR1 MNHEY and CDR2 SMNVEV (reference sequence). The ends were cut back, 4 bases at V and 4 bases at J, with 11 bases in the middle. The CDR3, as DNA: TGTGCCAGCAGTTCCGGGTCGCTATACAATGAGCAGTTCTTC. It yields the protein CASSSGSLYNEQFF.

This CDR3 is CASSFEGGPEQYF. The CDR3 bases are TGTGCCAGCAGCTTTGAGGGGGGCCCCGAGCAGTACTTC. The chain recombines TRBV7-9 with TRBJ2-7; D may correspond to TRBD1 or TRBD2 (6 bases each). This CDR3 comprises 13 residues. Germline V CDR1 and CDR2: SEHNR, FQNEAQ (reference sequence). The V and J ends lost 3 bases and 6 bases respectively, with 12 bases between them. Supplemented by reference TRBV7-9 and TRBJ2-7, the full variable domain reads DTGVSQNPRHKITKRGQNVTFRCDPISEHNRLYWYRQTLGQGPEFLTYFQNEAQLEKSRLLSDRFSAERPKGSFSTLEIQRTEQGDSAMYLCASSFEGGPEQYFGPGTRLTVT.

The CDR3 bases are TGTGCCAGCAGCCCGGGACTGTACGAGCAGTACTTC. Its translation is CASSPGLYEQYF. The chain links TRBV5-6 to TRBJ2-7; TRBD2 might be the D (6 bases). V was clipped by 4 bases and J by 4 bases, with 9 bases between them. This CDR3 has 12 residues. CDR1 and CDR2 (germline): SGHDT, YYEEEE.

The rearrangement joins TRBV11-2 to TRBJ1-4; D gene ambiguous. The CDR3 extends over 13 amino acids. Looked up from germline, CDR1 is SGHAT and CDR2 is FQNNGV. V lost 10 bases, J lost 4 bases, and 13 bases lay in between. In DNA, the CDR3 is TGTGCCACGTTAAGAGGGAGTAATGAAAAACTGTTTTTT. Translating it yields CATLRGSNEKLFF.

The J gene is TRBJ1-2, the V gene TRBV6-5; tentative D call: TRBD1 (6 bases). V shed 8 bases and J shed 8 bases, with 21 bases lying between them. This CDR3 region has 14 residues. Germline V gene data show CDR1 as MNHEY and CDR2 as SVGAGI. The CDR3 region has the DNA TGTGCCAGCTCCGACCGAGGAGCAGGGGACGGCTACACCTTC. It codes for CASSDRGAGDGYTF.

CDR3 in amino acids: CASSLIGNIGTDTQYF. As DNA, the CDR3 is TGTGCCAGCAGTTTAATAGGGAATATCGGCACAGATACGCAGTATTTT. The chain links TRBV27 to TRBJ2-3; D remains ambiguous. The V gene lost 2 bases and the J gene lost 1 base, with 13 bases spanning the gap. This CDR3 spans 16 amino acids. Germline CDR1 is MNHEY and CDR2 is SMNVEV (reference sequence).

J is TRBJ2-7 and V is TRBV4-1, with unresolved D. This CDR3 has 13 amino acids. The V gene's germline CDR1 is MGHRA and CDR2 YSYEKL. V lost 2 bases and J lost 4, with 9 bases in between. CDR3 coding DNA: TGCGCCAGCAGCCAAATACAGTCATACGAGCAGTACTTC. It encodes CASSQIQSYEQYF.

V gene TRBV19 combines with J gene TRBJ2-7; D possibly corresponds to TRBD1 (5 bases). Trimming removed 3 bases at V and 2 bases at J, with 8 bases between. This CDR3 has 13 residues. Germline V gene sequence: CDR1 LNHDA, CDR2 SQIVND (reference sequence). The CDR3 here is CASSMTETYEQYF. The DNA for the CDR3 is TGTGCCAGTAGTATGACAGAGACCTACGAGCAGTACTTC.

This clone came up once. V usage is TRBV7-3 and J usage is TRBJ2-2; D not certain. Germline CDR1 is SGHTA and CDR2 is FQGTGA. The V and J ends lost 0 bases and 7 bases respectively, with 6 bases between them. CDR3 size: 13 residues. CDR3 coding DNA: TGTGCCAGCAGCTTAACGGTTGACGGGGAGCTGTTTTTT. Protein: CASSLTVDGELFF.

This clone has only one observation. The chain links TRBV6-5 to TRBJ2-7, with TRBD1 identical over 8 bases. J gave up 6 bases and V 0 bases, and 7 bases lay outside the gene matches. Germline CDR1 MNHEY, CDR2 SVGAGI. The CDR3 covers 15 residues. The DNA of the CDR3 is TGTGCCAGCAGTTACTCCCAGGGGGCGGGCTCCGAGCAGTACTTC. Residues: CASSYSQGAGSEQYF.

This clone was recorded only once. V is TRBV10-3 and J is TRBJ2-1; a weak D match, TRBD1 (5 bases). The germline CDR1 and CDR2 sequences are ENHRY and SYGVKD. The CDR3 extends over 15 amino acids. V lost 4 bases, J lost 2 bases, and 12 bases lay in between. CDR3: CAISVADRTYNEQFF. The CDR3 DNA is TGTGCCATCAGTGTTGCCGACAGAACCTACAATGAGCAGTTCTTC.

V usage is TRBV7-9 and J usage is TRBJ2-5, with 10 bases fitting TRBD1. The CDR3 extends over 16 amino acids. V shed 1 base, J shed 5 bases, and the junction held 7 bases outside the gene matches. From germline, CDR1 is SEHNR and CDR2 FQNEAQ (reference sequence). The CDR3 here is CASSLERQGAGETQYF. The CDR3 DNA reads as TGTGCCAGCAGCTTAGAACGACAGGGGGCAGGGGAGACCCAGTACTTC.

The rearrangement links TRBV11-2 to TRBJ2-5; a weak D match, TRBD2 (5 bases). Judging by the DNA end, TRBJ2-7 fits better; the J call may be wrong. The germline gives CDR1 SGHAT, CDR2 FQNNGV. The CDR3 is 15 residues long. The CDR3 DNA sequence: TGTGCCAGCAGCACGACCCGGTGGGGAGAAGACGAGCAGTACTTC. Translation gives CASSTTRWGEDEQYF.

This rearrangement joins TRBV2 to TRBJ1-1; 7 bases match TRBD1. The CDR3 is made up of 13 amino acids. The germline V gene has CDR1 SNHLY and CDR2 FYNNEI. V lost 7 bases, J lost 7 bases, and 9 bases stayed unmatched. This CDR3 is CASTHGQDYEAFF. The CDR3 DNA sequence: TGTGCCAGCACTCATGGACAGGACTATGAAGCTTTCTTT.

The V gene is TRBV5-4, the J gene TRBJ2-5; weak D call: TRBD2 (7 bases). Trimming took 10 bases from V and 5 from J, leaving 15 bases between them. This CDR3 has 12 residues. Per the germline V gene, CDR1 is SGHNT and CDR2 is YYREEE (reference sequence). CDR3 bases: TGTGCCGGGGAGGGGGAAGGGGAGACCCAGTACTTC. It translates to CAGEGEGETQYF.

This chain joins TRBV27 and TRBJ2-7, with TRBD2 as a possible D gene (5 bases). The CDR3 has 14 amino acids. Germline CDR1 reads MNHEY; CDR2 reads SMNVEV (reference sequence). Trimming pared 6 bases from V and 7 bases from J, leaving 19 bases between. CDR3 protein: CASRPVAWMGEQYF. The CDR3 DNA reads TGTGCCAGCAGACCTGTAGCGTGGATGGGGGAGCAGTACTTC.

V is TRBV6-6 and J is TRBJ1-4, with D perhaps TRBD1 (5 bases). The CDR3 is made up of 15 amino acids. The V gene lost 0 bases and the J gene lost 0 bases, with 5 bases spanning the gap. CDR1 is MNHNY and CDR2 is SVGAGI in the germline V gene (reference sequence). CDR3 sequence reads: CASSYSTATNEKLFF. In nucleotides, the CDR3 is TGTGCCAGCAGTTACTCGACAGCAACTAATGAAAAACTGTTTTTT.

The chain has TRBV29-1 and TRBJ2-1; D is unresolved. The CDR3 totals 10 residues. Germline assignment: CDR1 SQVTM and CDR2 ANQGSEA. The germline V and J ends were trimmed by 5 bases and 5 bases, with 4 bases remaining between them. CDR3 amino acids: CSVRNNEQFF. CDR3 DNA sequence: TGCAGCGTTCGAAACAATGAGCAGTTCTTC.

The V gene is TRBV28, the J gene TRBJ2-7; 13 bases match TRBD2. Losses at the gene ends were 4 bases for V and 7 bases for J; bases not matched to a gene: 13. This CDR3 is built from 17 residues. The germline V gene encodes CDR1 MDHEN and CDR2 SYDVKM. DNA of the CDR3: TGTGCCAGCAGTTCTTTCGATGAGACTAGCGGGAGGTGTGAGCAGTACTTC. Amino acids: CASSSFDETSGRCEQYF.

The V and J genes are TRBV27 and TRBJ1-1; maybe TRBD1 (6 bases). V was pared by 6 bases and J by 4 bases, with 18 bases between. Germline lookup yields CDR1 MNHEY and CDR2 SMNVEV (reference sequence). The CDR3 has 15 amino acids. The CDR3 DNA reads TGTGCCAGCAGCCCCTCCACAGGGTTCCCCACTGAAGCTTTCTTT. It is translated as CASSPSTGFPTEAFF.

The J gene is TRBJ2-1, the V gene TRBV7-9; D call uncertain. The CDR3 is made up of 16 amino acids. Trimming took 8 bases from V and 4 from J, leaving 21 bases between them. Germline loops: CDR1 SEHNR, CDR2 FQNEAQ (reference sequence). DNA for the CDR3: TGTGCCAGCTACCCTCCGGTGACACCATCATACAATGAGCAGTTCTTC. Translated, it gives CASYPPVTPSYNEQFF.

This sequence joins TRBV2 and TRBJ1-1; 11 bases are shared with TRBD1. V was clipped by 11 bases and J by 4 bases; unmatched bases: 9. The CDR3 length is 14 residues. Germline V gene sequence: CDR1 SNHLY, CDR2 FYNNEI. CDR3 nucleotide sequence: TGTGCCTACGGGGACAGGGGGTGGGCCACTGAAGCTTTCTTT. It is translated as CAYGDRGWATEAFF.